The 2 T cell receptor beta chains below were found in one sample sequenced in a study of cytomegalovirus exposure and HLA in healthy donors. The study ran its PCR with 60 Vbeta and 13 Jbeta primers. Method: immunoSEQ multiplex PCR; TCRdb's copy keeps in-frame clones and lacks some. The profile covers about 220,000 clones, with 76% appearing a single time and 0.55% to 0.75% taken by the ten largest. Sample: PBMCs. These receptors originate from a man aged 18 to 29 in good health and CMV-seronegative.

The V gene is TRBV5-1, the J gene TRBJ2-7; 9 nucleotides agree with TRBD2. V lost 4 bases to trimming and J lost 1 base; unmatched junction nucleotides: 6. The CDR3 extends over 15 amino acids. Germline-derived CDR1 and CDR2 are SGHRS and YFSETQ. The CDR3 is CASSVSGGFSYEQYF. The CDR3 DNA is TGCGCCAGCAGCGTTAGCGGGGGCTTTTCCTACGAGCAGTACTTC. Full variable domain (missing parts from reference TRBV5-1 and TRBJ2-7): KAGVTQTPRYLIKTRGQQVTLSCSPISGHRSVSWYQQTPGQGLQFLFEYFSETQRNKGNFPGRFSGRQFSNSRSEMNVSTLELGDSALYLCASSVSGGFSYEQYFGPGTRLTVT.

This clone was seen more than once but under ten times. This rearrangement joins TRBV5-8 to TRBJ1-1, with TRBD1 matching over 7 bases. The V gene's germline CDR1 is SGHTS and CDR2 YDEGEE. V lost 5 bases, J lost 1 base, and 2 bases stayed unmatched. There are 13 residues in the CDR3. The CDR3 bases are TGTGCCAGCAGTTGGGACAGGAACACTGAAGCTTTCTTT. Its protein is CASSWDRNTEAFF.